This T cell receptor (beta chain) was captured in a study of T cell responses to AZD1222 COVID-19 vaccine. Findings and caveats of the study: Females outnumbered males among donors, who were mostly white British; clonal diversity was possibly underestimated. No repertoire was sampled before or during the peak T cell response, only after it. Vaccine-related CD4 TCRs covered spike, predominating at 160-218 and 743-854. Targets within unmutated variant regions were reportedly found for nearly half of spike-specific TCRs.

To note about this clone: Its antigen is not known.

Data came from immunoSEQ multiplex PCR; TCRdb stores just in-frame clones and leaves some out. Of about 130,000 clones detected, around 87% appear once; the ten largest clones hold about 10%. This CDR3 region has 15 residues. Germline trimming cut 1 base from V and 3 bases from J; bases unmatched to any gene: 6. Germline assignment: CDR1 SGHTA and CDR2 FQGNSA. V is TRBV7-2 and J is TRBJ2-7; 7 bases fit TRBD1. The sequence was collected from an adult in good health. The sample consisted of peripheral blood, taken on day 0 of AZD1222 vaccination. CDR3 in amino acids: CASSLGLTGIYEQYF. As DNA, the CDR3 is TGTGCCAGCAGCTTAGGTCTGACAGGGATCTACGAGCAGTACTTC.